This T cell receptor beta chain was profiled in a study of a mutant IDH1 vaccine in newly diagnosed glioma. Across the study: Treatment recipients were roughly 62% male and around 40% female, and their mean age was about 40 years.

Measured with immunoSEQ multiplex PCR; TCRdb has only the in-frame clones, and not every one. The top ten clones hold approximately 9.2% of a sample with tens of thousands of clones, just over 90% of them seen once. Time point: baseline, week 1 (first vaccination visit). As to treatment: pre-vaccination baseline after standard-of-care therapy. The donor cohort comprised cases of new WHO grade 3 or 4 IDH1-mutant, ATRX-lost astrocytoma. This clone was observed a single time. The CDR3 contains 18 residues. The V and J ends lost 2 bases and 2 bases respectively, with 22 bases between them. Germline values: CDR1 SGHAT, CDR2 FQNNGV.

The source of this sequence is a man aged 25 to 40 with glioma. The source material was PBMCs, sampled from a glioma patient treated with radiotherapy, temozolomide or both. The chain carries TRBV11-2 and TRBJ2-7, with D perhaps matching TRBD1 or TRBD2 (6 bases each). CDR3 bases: TGTGCCAGCAGCTTATCGTGGTGGGTGGGACGGGGGCCCTACGAGCAGTACTTC. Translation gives CASSLSWWVGRGPYEQYF.